The 14 T cell receptor beta chains reported below all come from one sample, sequenced in a study of T cells in Graves' hyperthyroidism and ophthalmopathy. RNA transcripts gave rise to amplified TCR beta CDR3 regions. The HTBI set primed first-round TCR CDR3 RT-PCR. TCRdb reprocessed the multiplex PCR reads via MiXCR and lists one record per CDR3 protein. The sample lists some 620,000 distinct CDR3 sequences; about a sixth were seen once. The material sequenced was blood. The receptors were gathered from a woman younger than 45 with Graves' hyperthyroidism.

This clonotype was observed at least ten times. V is TRBV6-1 and J is TRBJ2-7; 8 bases are shared with TRBD2. Looked up from germline, CDR1 is MNHNS and CDR2 is SASEGT. The CDR3 is 15 amino acids. V lost 5 bases, J lost 0 bases, and 6 bases stayed unmatched. The CDR3 loop is CASSSPSGSSYEQYF. The DNA of the CDR3 is TGTGCCAGCAGTTCGCCTAGCGGGTCCTCCTACGAGCAGTACTTC.

This clonotype is a singleton in its sample. A much more abundant neighbour one base away suggests this may be a read error. The gene calls are TRBV27 and TRBJ1-5; 8 bases are shared with TRBD1. The germline gives CDR1 MNHEY, CDR2 SMNVEV (reference sequence). This CDR3 contains 14 residues. The CDR3 is CAGSSSTGVQPQHF. The DNA for the CDR3 is TGTGCCGGCAGTTCGTCGACAGGGGTTCAGCCCCAGCATTTT.

This clonotype has at least ten counts. V is TRBV28 and J is TRBJ1-5, with 11 bases lining up with TRBD1. Germline CDR1 MDHEN, CDR2 SYDVKM. The CDR3 runs 16 residues. V shed 8 bases and J 10 bases; nucleotides not matched to a gene: 16. CDR3 DNA: TGTGCCAGCGGAGAGATGGGACAGGGGGGGGCAAGCCCCCAGCATTTT. Translating gives CASGEMGQGGASPQHF.

This clonotype was found many times. The chain uses TRBV20-1 and TRBJ1-5; maybe TRBD1 (5 bases). This CDR3 comprises 13 residues. Germline CDR1 and CDR2: DFQATT and SNEGSKA (reference sequence). The V end was cut by 3 bases, the J end by 5 bases, with 11 bases between. The CDR3 spells CSARIDSYQPQHF. Written as DNA, the CDR3 is TGCAGTGCTAGGATCGACAGTTATCAGCCCCAGCATTTT.

This clonotype came up many times. The CDR3 sequence is CASSTSGAYNEQFF. In DNA, the CDR3 is TGTGCCAGCAGTACTAGCGGGGCTTACAATGAGCAGTTCTTC. This sequence joins TRBV28 and TRBJ2-1; 10 bases agree with TRBD2. After removal of 5 bases from V and 4 bases from J, the junction contained 2 bases not matched to a gene. This CDR3 spans 14 amino acids. The germline V gene encodes CDR1 MDHEN and CDR2 SYDVKM.

This chain links TRBV6-2 or TRBV6-3 with TRBJ2-5; the D gene is possibly TRBD2 (6 bases). Per the germline V gene, CDR1 is MNHEY and CDR2 is SVGEGT. V was shortened by 5 bases and J by 5 bases, with 24 bases between the two germline ends. This CDR3 region has 17 residues. In nucleotides, the CDR3 is TGTGCCAGCAGTAGGGCGGGCGGGACCTTCCCGGGGGAGACCCAGTACTTC. This translates into CASSRAGGTFPGETQYF.

On this clonotype itself: A junction end diverges from the germline sequence, so it may reflect a read error. The V gene is TRBV19, the J gene TRBJ1-6; D unclear. The germline CDR1 and CDR2 sequences are LNHDA and SQIVND (reference sequence). The CDR3 contains 15 residues. The CDR3 DNA reads TGTGCCACCCGAGACGGATTCTCCTATAATTCACCCCCCCACTTT. Its translation: CATRDGFSYNSPPHF.

This clonotype appeared many times. This chain uses TRBV5-1 with TRBJ1-3; possibly TRBD1 for D (5 bases). The CDR3 covers 14 residues. V was cut by 4 bases and J by 2 bases, with 10 bases left in between. Germline CDR1 and CDR2: SGHRS and YFSETQ. In nucleotides, the CDR3 is TGCGCCAGCAGCCCCGGGACGACTGGAAACACCATATATTTT. This sequence encodes CASSPGTTGNTIYF.

This clonotype was picked up many times. The gene calls are TRBV28 and TRBJ2-1; D gene unclear. The length of the CDR3 is 14 residues. The germline gives CDR1 MDHEN, CDR2 SYDVKM. Trimming cost V 3 bases and J 4 bases, with 10 bases left between them. CDR3 protein: CASSLLSGYNEQFF. The CDR3 DNA sequence: TGTGCCAGCAGTTTGCTATCCGGATACAATGAGCAGTTCTTC.

This clonotype was detected many times. The chain employs TRBV2 and TRBJ1-5; TRBD1 might be the D (6 bases). V was clipped by 4 bases and J by 7 bases, with 17 bases between them. Germline values: CDR1 SNHLY, CDR2 FYNNEI. This CDR3 is 15 amino acids long. The CDR3 DNA reads as TGTGCCAGCAGTGTGGCAGGGGACTTAAACCAGCCCCAGCATTTT. Translating it yields CASSVAGDLNQPQHF.

Concerning this clonotype itself: With a much larger clone just one base away, this may be a read error. This chain links TRBV13 with TRBJ2-1; 14 positions agree with TRBD2. Germline V gene lookup returns CDR1 PRHDT and CDR2 FYEKMQ (reference sequence). The CDR3 is made up of 15 amino acids. J lost 8 bases, V lost 5 bases, and 5 bases had no gene match. The DNA for the CDR3 is TGTGCCAGCAGCGGGGGACTAGCGGGAGTCGATGAGCAGTTCTTC. Its protein is CASSGGLAGVDEQFF.

The V gene is TRBV9, the J gene TRBJ2-1; D is ambiguous. Germline V lookup: CDR1 SGDLS, CDR2 YYNGEE. CDR3 length: 13 amino acids. Trimming stripped 0 bases from V and 8 bases from J, with 9 bases between. CDR3 sequence reads: CASSVGGNDEQFF. Here the CDR3 DNA reads TGTGCCAGCAGCGTAGGAGGAAACGATGAGCAGTTCTTC. The full variable domain, in which reference TRBV9 and TRBJ2-1 provide the parts outside the CDR3, is DSGVTQTPKHLITATGQRVTLRCSPRSGDLSVYWYQQSLDQGLQFLIQYYNGEERAKGNILERFSAQQFPDLHSELNLSSLELGDSALYFCASSVGGNDEQFFGPGTRLTVL.

At least ten counts were recorded for this clonotype. V is TRBV6-2 or TRBV6-3 and J is TRBJ1-1; 7 bases map to TRBD1. This CDR3 has 16 residues. The ends lost 4 bases at V and 0 bases at J; junction bases unmatched: 8. Germline CDR1 and CDR2: MNHEY and SVGEGT. The CDR3: CASSSDRVALNTEAFF. The DNA of the CDR3 is TGTGCCAGCAGTTCCGACAGGGTGGCATTGAACACTGAAGCTTTCTTT.

This clonotype was counted only a few times. The rearrangement joins TRBV25-1 to TRBJ1-6; D is possibly TRBD1 (6 bases). The ends were cut back, 0 bases at V and 7 bases at J, with 16 bases in the middle. Germline-derived CDR1 and CDR2 are MGHDK and SYGVNS. This CDR3 has 17 residues. CDR3 residues: CASSEYLGARVNSPLHF. In DNA form, the CDR3 reads TGTGCCAGCAGTGAATATTTGGGGGCGAGGGTGAATTCACCCCTCCACTTT.